The 16 T cell receptor beta chains below come from one sample, sequenced in a study of blood T cell repertoires in COVID-19. This table comes from immunoSEQ multiplex PCR, and its TCRdb copy is limited to in-frame clones, with some not included. The sample shows about 230,000 clones, under 90% of them seen only once. Sequencing was done on a sample of PBMCs or T cells enriched from blood (not recorded which). These receptors were collected from a man aged 18 to 30 who had recovered from COVID-19.

J is TRBJ1-4 and V is TRBV5-1; TRBD1 matches at 7 bases. The CDR3 totals 14 residues. The J segment lost 8 bases and the V segment lost 0 bases, leaving 4 bases of the junction unmatched. The V gene's germline CDR1 is SGHRS and CDR2 YFSETQ. CDR3 residues: CASSLGTGGEKLFF. The CDR3, as DNA: TGCGCCAGCAGCTTGGGGACAGGTGGGGAAAAACTGTTTTTT.

For the CDR3, the DNA is TGTGCCACCAGCAGACGACAGGGGAGTGCAAGCAATCAGCCCCAGCATTTT. It specifies CATSRRQGSASNQPQHF. This rearrangement joins TRBV15 to TRBJ1-5; 8 positions match TRBD1. The CDR3 sequence is 17 residues long. J gave up 1 base and V 2 bases, and 7 bases lay outside the gene matches. Germline values: CDR1 LNHNV, CDR2 YYDKDF (reference sequence).

CDR3 protein: CASSLQGWHQPQHF. CDR3 coding DNA: TGTGCCAGCAGTTTACAGGGGTGGCATCAGCCCCAGCATTTT. The genes are TRBV6-5 and TRBJ1-5; 7 bases map to TRBD1. The CDR3 sequence is 14 residues long. Germline V gives CDR1 MNHEY, CDR2 SVGAGI. The J segment lost 5 bases and the V segment lost 4 bases, leaving 5 bases of the junction unmatched.

This rearrangement joins TRBV6-5 to TRBJ1-4, with D maybe TRBD1 (6 bases). Germline CDR1 and CDR2: MNHEY and SVGAGI. The CDR3 spans 14 residues. V shed 8 bases and J shed 0 bases, with 10 bases lying between them. CDR3 bases: TGTGCCAGCGGCAGGGGTTCAACTAATGAAAAACTGTTTTTT. Translation gives CASGRGSTNEKLFF.

The chain uses TRBV5-1 and TRBJ2-1, with D perhaps TRBD2 (5 bases). From germline, CDR1 is SGHRS and CDR2 YFSETQ. The germline V and J ends were trimmed by 5 bases and 3 bases, with 9 bases remaining between them. The CDR3 is 13 residues long. The CDR3 loop is CASRSSNYNEQFF. In DNA, the CDR3 is TGCGCCAGCAGGTCTAGCAACTACAATGAGCAGTTCTTC.

CDR3 sequence: CASSPRTGDGYTF. CDR3 sequence (DNA): TGTGCCAGCAGCCCGAGGACAGGGGATGGCTACACCTTC. The chain has TRBV7-8 and TRBJ1-2; the match to TRBD1 covers 9 bases. V trimming: 5 bases; J trimming: 6 bases; junction bases outside the gene matches: 4. CDR1 is SGHVS, CDR2 FQNEAQ, per germline. The CDR3 is 13 amino acids. Full variable domain (remainder filled in from reference TRBV7-8 and TRBJ1-2): GAGVSQSPRYKVAKRGQDVALRCDPISGHVSLFWYQQALGQGPEFLTYFQNEAQLDKSGLPSDRFFAERPEGSVSTLKIQRTQQEDSAVYLCASSPRTGDGYTFGSGTRLTVV.

This clone has just a few counts. The chain combines TRBV5-1 with TRBJ2-1; 9 nucleotides match TRBD2. V lost 6 bases to trimming and J lost 2 bases; unmatched junction nucleotides: 6. Germline CDR1 and CDR2: SGHRS and YFSETQ. The CDR3 is made up of 15 amino acids. The CDR3 loop is CASNPGLATYNEQFF. As DNA, the CDR3 is TGCGCCAGCAACCCAGGACTAGCGACCTACAATGAGCAGTTCTTC. Looking up the rest from reference TRBV5-1 and TRBJ2-1 gives the full variable domain: KAGVTQTPRYLIKTRGQQVTLSCSPISGHRSVSWYQQTPGQGLQFLFEYFSETQRNKGNFPGRFSGRQFSNSRSEMNVSTLELGDSALYLCASNPGLATYNEQFFGPGTRLTVL.

The count of this clone is one. One junction end disagrees with the germline gene, perhaps due to a read error. The V and J genes are TRBV5-1 and TRBJ1-2; the D is unclear. Germline-derived CDR1 and CDR2 are SGHRS and YFSETQ. The CDR3 contains 14 residues. This CDR3 is CASSFREPGDGYTF. The DNA of the CDR3 is TGCGCCAGCAGCTTCCGGGAACCCGGGGATGGTTACACCTTC.

V gene TRBV19 combines with J gene TRBJ2-1; D is undetermined. The CDR3 runs 12 residues. Trimming pared 1 base from V and 7 bases from J, leaving 5 bases between. CDR1 and CDR2 (germline): LNHDA, SQIVND (reference sequence). The CDR3 bases are TGTGCCAGTAGTATAGCCCAGAATGAGCAGTTCTTC. Amino acid sequence: CASSIAQNEQFF.

The rearrangement joins TRBV7-8 to TRBJ2-1; D call uncertain. In germline, CDR1 is SGHVS, CDR2 FQNEAQ. The CDR3 consists of 14 residues. V was cut by 1 base and J by 8 bases, with 12 bases left in between. The CDR3 spells CASSLGPGRYEQFF. DNA of the CDR3: TGTGCCAGCAGCTTAGGCCCGGGTAGGTATGAGCAGTTCTTC. The full variable domain, rest sourced from reference TRBV7-8 and TRBJ2-1, is GAGVSQSPRYKVAKRGQDVALRCDPISGHVSLFWYQQALGQGPEFLTYFQNEAQLDKSGLPSDRFFAERPEGSVSTLKIQRTQQEDSAVYLCASSLGPGRYEQFFGPGTRLTVL.

The chain is built from TRBV2 and TRBJ1-5; the D is unclear. The V gene lost 3 bases and the J gene lost 13 bases, with 16 bases spanning the gap. The CDR3 contains 13 residues. Germline CDR1 reads SNHLY; CDR2 reads FYNNEI. The CDR3 is CASSEGGRWAQHF. The DNA for the CDR3 is TGTGCCAGCAGTGAGGGTGGAAGGTGGGCTCAGCATTTT. Full variable domain (remainder filled in from reference TRBV2 and TRBJ1-5): EPEVTQTPSHQVTQMGQEVILRCVPISNHLYFYWYRQILGQKVEFLVSFYNNEISEKSEIFDDQFSVERPDGSNFTLKIRSTKLEDSAMYFCASSEGGRWAQHFGDGTRLSIL.

The CDR3 sequence: CAITSTPPQTSGLEQYF. The CDR3 bases are TGTGCCATCACCTCGACCCCACCCCAAACCTCAGGCCTGGAGCAGTACTTC. The chain combines TRBV10-3 with TRBJ2-7; D is ambiguous. The CDR3 extends over 17 amino acids. Trimming cost V 7 bases and J 7 bases, with 29 bases left between them. In germline, CDR1 is ENHRY, CDR2 SYGVKD.

The chain recombines TRBV10-1 with TRBJ1-2; D is ambiguous. The CDR3 runs 13 residues. Trimming shortened V by 5 bases and J by 7 bases, and 14 bases separated the two germline ends. Germline V gene lookup returns CDR1 WNHNN and CDR2 SYGVQD (reference sequence). CDR3 protein: CASSPSLVSGYTF. The CDR3 DNA reads as TGCGCCAGCAGTCCCTCTCTTGTGAGTGGCTACACCTTC.

The chain combines TRBV2 with TRBJ2-3, with D unclear. The CDR3 is 13 residues long. CDR1 is SNHLY and CDR2 is FYNNEI in the germline V gene. Trimming removed 3 bases at V and 8 bases at J, with 12 bases between. This chain's CDR3 is CASSDQKRGTQYF. In nucleotides, the CDR3 is TGTGCCAGCAGTGATCAGAAGAGAGGTACGCAGTATTTT.

The CDR3 spells CASSMGQEAYNEQFF. The DNA of the CDR3 is TGTGCCAGTAGTATGGGCCAGGAGGCCTACAATGAGCAGTTCTTC. The chain couples TRBV19 to TRBJ2-1, with D possibly matching TRBD2 (5 bases). CDR1 LNHDA and CDR2 SQIVND come from the germline V gene (reference sequence). The CDR3 covers 15 residues. V lost 3 bases and J lost 2, with 11 bases in between.

Regarding this clone: Other DNA sequences in the same sample also yield this CDR3. The V call is TRBV5-1, the J call TRBJ2-1, with 7 bases that match TRBD1. V trimming: 0 bases; J trimming: 2 bases; junction bases outside the gene matches: 2. Germline-derived CDR1 and CDR2 are SGHRS and YFSETQ. The CDR3 spans 15 residues. The CDR3 protein is CASSLGQGAYNEQFF. Written as DNA, the CDR3 is TGCGCCAGCAGCTTGGGTCAGGGGGCCTACAATGAGCAGTTCTTC.